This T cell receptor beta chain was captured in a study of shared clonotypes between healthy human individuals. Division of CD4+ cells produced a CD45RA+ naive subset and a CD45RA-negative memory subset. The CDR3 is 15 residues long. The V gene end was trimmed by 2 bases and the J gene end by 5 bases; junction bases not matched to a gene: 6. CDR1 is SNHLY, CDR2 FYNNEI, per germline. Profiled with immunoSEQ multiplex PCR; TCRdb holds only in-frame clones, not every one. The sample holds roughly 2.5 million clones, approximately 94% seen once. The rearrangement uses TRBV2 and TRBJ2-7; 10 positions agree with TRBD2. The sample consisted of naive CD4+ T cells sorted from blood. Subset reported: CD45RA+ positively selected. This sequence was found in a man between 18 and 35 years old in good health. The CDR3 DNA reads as TGTGCCAGCAGTGAACAGCGGGGGGGCATCAACGAGCAGTACTTC. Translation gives CASSEQRGGINEQYF.